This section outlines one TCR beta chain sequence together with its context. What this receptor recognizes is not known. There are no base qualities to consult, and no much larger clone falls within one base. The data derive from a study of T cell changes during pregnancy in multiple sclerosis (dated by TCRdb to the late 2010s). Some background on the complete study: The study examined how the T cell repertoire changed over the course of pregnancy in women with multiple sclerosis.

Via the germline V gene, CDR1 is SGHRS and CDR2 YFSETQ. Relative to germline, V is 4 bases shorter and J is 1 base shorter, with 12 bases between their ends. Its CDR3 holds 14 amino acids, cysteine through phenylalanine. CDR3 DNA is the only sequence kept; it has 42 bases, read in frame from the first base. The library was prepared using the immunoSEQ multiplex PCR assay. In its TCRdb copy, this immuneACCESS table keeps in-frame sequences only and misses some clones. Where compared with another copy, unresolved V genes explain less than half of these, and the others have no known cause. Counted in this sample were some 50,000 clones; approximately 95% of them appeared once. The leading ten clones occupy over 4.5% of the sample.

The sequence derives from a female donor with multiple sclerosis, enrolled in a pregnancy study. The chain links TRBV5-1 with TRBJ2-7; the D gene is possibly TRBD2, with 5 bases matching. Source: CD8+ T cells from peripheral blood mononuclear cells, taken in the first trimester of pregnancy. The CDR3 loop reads CASSTSGNSYEQYF. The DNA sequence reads TGCGCCAGCAGCACAAGCGGTAATTCCTACGAGCAGTACTTC.